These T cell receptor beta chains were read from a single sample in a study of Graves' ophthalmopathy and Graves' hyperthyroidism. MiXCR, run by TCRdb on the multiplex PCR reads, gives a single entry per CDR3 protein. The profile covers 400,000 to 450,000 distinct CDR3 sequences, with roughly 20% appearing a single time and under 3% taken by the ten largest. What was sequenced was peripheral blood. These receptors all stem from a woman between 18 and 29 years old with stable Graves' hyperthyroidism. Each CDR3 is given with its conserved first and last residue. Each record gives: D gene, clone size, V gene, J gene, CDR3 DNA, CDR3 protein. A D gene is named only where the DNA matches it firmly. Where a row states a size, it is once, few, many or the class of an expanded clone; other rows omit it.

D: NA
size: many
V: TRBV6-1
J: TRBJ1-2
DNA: TGTGCCAGCAGGGGGGGTGGCTACACCTTC
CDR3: CASRGGGYTF

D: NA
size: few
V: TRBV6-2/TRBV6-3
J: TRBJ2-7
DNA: TGTGCCAGCAGGCCTCTGGGCTCCTACGAGCAGTACTTC
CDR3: CASRPLGSYEQYF

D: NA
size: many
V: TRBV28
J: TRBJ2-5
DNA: TGTGCCAGCAGTTCTCAAGAGACCAAGTACTTC
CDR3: CASSSQETKYF

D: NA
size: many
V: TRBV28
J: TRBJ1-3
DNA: TGTGCCGCGGTATCCTCTGGAAACACCATATATTTT
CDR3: CAAVSSGNTIYF

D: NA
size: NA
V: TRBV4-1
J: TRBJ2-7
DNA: TGCGCCAGCAGCCGGAACCGGGACTCCAACTACGAGCAGTACTTC
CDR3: CASSRNRDSNYEQYF

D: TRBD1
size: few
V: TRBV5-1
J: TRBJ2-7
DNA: TGCGCCAGCAGCTCGTCGACAGGGACCTTCCACGAGCAGTACTTC
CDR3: CASSSSTGTFHEQYF

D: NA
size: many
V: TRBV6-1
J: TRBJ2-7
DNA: TGTGCCAGCAGTGAAGGGGGGTGGAGGAGGGAGCAGTACTTC
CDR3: CASSEGGWRREQYF

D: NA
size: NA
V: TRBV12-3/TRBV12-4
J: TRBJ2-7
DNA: TGTGCCAGCAGCTACACAGGGAACGAGCAGTACTTC
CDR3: CASSYTGNEQYF

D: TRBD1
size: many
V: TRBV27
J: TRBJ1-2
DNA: TGTGCCAGCAGTCCACGATTAGGGGGCAACTATGGCTACACCTTC
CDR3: CASSPRLGGNYGYTF

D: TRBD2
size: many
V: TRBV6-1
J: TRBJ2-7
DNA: TGTGCCAGCAGTGAATGGACTAGCACAACACCATACGAGCAGTACTTC
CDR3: CASSEWTSTTPYEQYF

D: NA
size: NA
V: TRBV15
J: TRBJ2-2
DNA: TGTGCCACCAGCAGCAGGGGCGATGGCACCGGGGAGCTGTTTTTT
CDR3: CATSSRGDGTGELFF

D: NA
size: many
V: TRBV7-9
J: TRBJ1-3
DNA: TGTGCCAGCGGGGAACTGACCTGGTACAACACCATATATTTT
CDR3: CASGELTWYNTIYF

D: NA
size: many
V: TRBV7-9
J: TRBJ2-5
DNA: TGTGCCAGCGAAGCCTTGGCCCACCAAGAGACCCAGTACTTC
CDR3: CASEALAHQETQYF